This T cell receptor (beta chain) was captured in a study of OX40 agonist ivuxolimab in advanced cancers. Turning to the study itself: The study gave patients intravenous ivuxolimab at 0.01 to 10 mg/kg every 2 weeks. Broader study findings: Doses of 0.1 to 3.0 mg/kg were accompanied by clonal expansion of CD4+ and CD8+ blood T cells by week 6. The study found among the lowest clonal expansion in partial responders at 0.1-3.0 mg/kg.

Method: immunoSEQ multiplex PCR; TCRdb's copy keeps in-frame clones and lacks some. The repertoire holds around 16,000 clones, with 75% to 90% as singletons. Germline CDR1 reads SGHNT; CDR2 reads YYREEE (reference sequence). CDR3 size: 13 residues. V was shortened by 4 bases and J by 5 bases, with 12 bases between the two germline ends. On this clone: The target antigen is unknown.

This TCR was sampled from an adult with an advanced solid tumor such as melanoma, head and neck, liver or kidney cancer. The chain uses TRBV5-4 and TRBJ2-5; perhaps TRBD2 as D (6 bases). Sample: CD4+ or CD8+ T cells sorted from blood, taken in a trial of the OX40 agonist ivuxolimab. Here the CDR3 reads CASSRDLWETQYF. The CDR3 bases are TGTGCCAGCAGCCGGGACTTGTGGGAGACCCAGTACTTC.